Listed below are T cell receptor beta chains from one sample, sequenced in a study of cytomegalovirus exposure and HLA in healthy donors. Sequencing was performed with immunoSEQ multiplex PCR; in TCRdb, only in-frame clones are kept and a portion is missing. The sample comprises 100,000 to 150,000 clones, 60% to 85% of which are singletons, and roughly 3.1% rests with the top ten. The specimen sequenced was PBMCs. The source is a man aged 30-40 years in good health and CMV-seronegative. CDR3s include the opening cysteine and the closing phenylalanine or tryptophan. A D gene is named only where the DNA matches it firmly. Rows may omit the clone size; those that give it use once, few, many or a size class.

v_gene	d_gene	abundance	j_gene	CDR3aa	CDR3nt
TRBV14	TRBD1	.	TRBJ1-2	CASSQENRGDGYTF	TGTGCCAGCAGCCAAGAAAACAGGGGAGACGGCTACACCTTC
TRBV28	TRBD2	.	TRBJ2-1	CASSSATRLAGETSSYNEQFF	TGTGCCAGCAGTTCCGCCACCCGACTAGCGGGAGAAACTAGCTCCTACAATGAGCAGTTCTTC
TRBV10-3	TRBD1	.	TRBJ1-1	CAISERRSGGLAEAFF	TGTGCCATCAGTGAAAGGCGGTCAGGGGGCTTGGCTGAAGCTTTCTTT
TRBV6-1	.	once	TRBJ1-1	CASSVQQGTEAFF	TGTGCCAGCAGTGTACAGCAGGGAACTGAAGCTTTCTTT
TRBV15	.	once	TRBJ1-2	CATSRAWGSTNYGYTF	TGTGCCACCAGCAGAGCCTGGGGCTCTACTAACTATGGCTACACCTTC
TRBV27	.	.	TRBJ2-2	CASSRDRGQNTGELFF	TGTGCCAGCAGTCGAGACCGGGGTCAGAACACCGGGGAGCTGTTTTTT
TRBV2	.	.	TRBJ2-7	CASNRRPGGRSEQYF	TGTGCCAGCAATAGACGGCCAGGGGGGAGATCCGAGCAGTACTTC
TRBV7-6	.	.	TRBJ2-7	CASSLAASYEQYF	TGTGCCAGCAGCTTAGCAGCATCCTACGAGCAGTACTTC
TRBV11-2	TRBD1	.	TRBJ1-1	CASSLAEGTALMNTEAFF	TGTGCCAGCAGCTTAGCAGAGGGGACAGCCCTCATGAACACTGAAGCTTTCTTT
TRBV10-2	.	.	TRBJ2-1	CASSSVGIYNEQFF	TGCGCCAGCAGTTCCGTGGGCATCTACAATGAGCAGTTCTTC
TRBV10-1	.	.	TRBJ2-5	CASSEPGIGTQYF	TGCGCCAGCAGTGAACCGGGGATAGGGACCCAGTACTTC